This TCR beta chain comes out of a study of immune evolution from preneoplasia to lung adenocarcinoma. The study's findings and limits: Clonality was highest in normal lung, lower in later-stage lesions apparently. KRAS-mutant nodules had the highest T cell clonality.

As concerns this clone: Its antigen is not known.

This CDR3 is built from 14 residues. With 4 bases removed from V and 0 bases from J, the gap between germline ends came to 12 bases. The germline CDR1 and CDR2 sequences are SQVTM and ANQGSEA. Sequencing used immunoSEQ multiplex PCR; TCRdb keeps in-frame clones, though not all of them. The table has fewer than 9,500 clones, 70% to 85% seen once. Patient tissue came from resections in Japan or China, 2014–2017. The sequenced material came from FFPE invasive lung adenocarcinoma tissue. The chain employs TRBV29-1 and TRBJ2-5, with D possibly being TRBD2 (5 bases). The clonotype originates from a person aged 50-70 years with lung adenocarcinoma. The CDR3 reads CSVGLPKHQETQYF. The CDR3, as DNA: TGCAGCGTTGGACTACCAAAGCACCAAGAGACCCAGTACTTC. Filled out from reference TRBV29-1 and TRBJ2-5, the complete variable domain reads SAVISQKPSRDICQRGTSLTIQCQVDSQVTMMFWYRQQPGQSLTLIATANQGSEATYESGFVIDKFPISRPNLTFSTLTVSNMSPEDSSIYLCSVGLPKHQETQYFGPGTRLLVL.